This TCR beta chain comes out of a study of blood T cells in healthy people across ages. Across the whole study: In model experiments, template switching was able to capture about one barcoded beta molecule for every two T cells that were present. Study-level findings and limits: Estimated diversity that came from one million T cells was considered an underestimate. The study found more naive CD4+ cells and higher diversity in long-lived than aged donors.

J gave up 1 base and V 4 bases, and 20 bases lay outside the gene matches. This CDR3 is built from 20 residues. In germline, CDR1 is ENHRY, CDR2 SYGVKD. This clonotype came up a few times. Its matching antigen is unknown. Using a J-beta primer mix together with a sample-barcoded 5' primer, a second PCR was run for roughly 6 to 12 cycles. One entry per CDR3 protein results from TCRdb running MiXCR on the 5' RACE reads. The sample lists over 700,000 distinct CDR3 sequences; 25% were seen once. Each sample had at least 6.5 million PBMCs isolated. This sample was shared with a second study, whose subject was T cells of mothers and their children.

The J gene is TRBJ1-2, the V gene TRBV10-3; 8 bases match TRBD1. Material for sequencing was blood. This clonotype was obtained from a boy aged 5-17 years in good health. The CDR3 protein is CAISGHLNGTGKNDNYGYTF. In nucleotides, the CDR3 is TGTGCCATCAGTGGACACTTGAACGGGACAGGCAAGAATGATAACTATGGCTACACCTTC.